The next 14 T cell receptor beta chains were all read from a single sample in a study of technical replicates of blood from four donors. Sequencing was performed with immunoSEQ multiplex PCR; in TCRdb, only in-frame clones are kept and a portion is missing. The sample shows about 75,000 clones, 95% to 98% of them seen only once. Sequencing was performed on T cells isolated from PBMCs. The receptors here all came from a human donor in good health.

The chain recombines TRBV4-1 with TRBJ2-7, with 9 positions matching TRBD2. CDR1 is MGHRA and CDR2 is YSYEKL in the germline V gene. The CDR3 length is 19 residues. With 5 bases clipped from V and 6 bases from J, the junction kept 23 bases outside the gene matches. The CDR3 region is CASSSHSGTSSPSRGEQYF. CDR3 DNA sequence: TGCGCCAGCAGCTCCCACTCCGGGACTAGCTCCCCAAGTAGGGGCGAGCAGTACTTC.

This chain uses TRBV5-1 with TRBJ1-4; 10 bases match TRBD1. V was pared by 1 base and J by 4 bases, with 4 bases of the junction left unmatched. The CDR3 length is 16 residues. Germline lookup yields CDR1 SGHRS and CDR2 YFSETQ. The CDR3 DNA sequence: TGCGCCAGCAGCTTGAGGGGACAGGGGAATAATGAAAAACTGTTTTTT. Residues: CASSLRGQGNNEKLFF.

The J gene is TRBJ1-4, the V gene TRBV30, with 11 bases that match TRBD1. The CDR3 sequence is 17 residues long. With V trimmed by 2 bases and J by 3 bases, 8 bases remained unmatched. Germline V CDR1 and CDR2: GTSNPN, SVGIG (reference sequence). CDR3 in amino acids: CAWSYGQGARANEKLFF. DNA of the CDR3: TGTGCCTGGAGTTATGGACAGGGGGCGCGTGCTAATGAAAAACTGTTTTTT.

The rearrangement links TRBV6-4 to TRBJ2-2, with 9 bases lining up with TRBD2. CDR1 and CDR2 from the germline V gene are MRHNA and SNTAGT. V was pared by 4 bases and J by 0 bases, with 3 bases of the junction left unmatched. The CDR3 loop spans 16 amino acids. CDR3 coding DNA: TGTGCCAGCAGTGGAGCGGGAGGCGCGAACACCGGGGAGCTGTTTTTT. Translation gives CASSGAGGANTGELFF.

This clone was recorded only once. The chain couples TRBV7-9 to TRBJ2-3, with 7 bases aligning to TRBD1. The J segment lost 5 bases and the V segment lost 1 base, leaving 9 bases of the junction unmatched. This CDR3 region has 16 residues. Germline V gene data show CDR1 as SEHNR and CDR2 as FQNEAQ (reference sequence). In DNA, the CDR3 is TGTGCCAGCAGCTTAGATGACGACAGGGCAGGAGATACGCAGTATTTT. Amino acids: CASSLDDDRAGDTQYF.

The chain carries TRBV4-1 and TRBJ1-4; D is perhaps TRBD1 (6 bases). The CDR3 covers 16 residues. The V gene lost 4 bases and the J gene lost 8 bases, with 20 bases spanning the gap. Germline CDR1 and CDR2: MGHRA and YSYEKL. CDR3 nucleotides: TGCGCCAGCAGCCCATCACCAGACAGGCTGTACGAAAAACTGTTTTTT. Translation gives CASSPSPDRLYEKLFF.

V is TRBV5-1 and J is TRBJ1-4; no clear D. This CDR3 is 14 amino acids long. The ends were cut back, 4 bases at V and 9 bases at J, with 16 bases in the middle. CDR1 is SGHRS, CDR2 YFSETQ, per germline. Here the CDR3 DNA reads TGCGCCAGCAGCCTAGACGCCGGGAGTAAAAAACTGTTTTTT. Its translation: CASSLDAGSKKLFF.

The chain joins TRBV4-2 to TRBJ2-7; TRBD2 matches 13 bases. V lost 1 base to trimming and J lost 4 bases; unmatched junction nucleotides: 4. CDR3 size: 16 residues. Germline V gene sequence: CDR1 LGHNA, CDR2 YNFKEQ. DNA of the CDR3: TGTGCCAGCAGCCAAGCGGGACTAGCGGGATCTTACGAGCAGTACTTC. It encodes CASSQAGLAGSYEQYF.

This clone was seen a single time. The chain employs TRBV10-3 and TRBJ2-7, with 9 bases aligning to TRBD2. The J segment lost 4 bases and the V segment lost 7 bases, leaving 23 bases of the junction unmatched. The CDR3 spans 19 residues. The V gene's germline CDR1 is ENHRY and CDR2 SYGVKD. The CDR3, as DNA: TGTGCCATCATGGGGGAGGGTGTGGGTCCAGCGGGAGGTGGGTACGAGCAGTACTTC. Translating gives CAIMGEGVGPAGGGYEQYF.

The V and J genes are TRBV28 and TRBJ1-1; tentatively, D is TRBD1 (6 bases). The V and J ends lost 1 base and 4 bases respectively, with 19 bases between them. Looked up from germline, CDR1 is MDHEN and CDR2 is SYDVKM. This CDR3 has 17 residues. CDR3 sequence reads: CASSLYSLQGISTEAFF. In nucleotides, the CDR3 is TGTGCCAGCAGTTTATACTCCCTACAGGGCATTAGCACTGAAGCTTTCTTT.

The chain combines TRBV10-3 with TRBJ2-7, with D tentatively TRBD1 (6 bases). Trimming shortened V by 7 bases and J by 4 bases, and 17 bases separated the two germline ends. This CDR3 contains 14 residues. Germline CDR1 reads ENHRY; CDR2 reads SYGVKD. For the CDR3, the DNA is TGTGCCATCAAGGGGACATCCGAGGCATACGAGCAGTACTTC. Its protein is CAIKGTSEAYEQYF.

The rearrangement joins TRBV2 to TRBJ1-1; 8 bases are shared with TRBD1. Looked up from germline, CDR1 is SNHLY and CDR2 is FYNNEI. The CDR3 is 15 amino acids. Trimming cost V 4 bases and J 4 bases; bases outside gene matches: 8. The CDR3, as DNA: TGTGCCAGCAGTGGTTTCGACAGGGGCGTCACTGAAGCTTTCTTT. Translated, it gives CASSGFDRGVTEAFF. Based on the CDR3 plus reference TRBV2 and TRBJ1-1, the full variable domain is EPEVTQTPSHQVTQMGQEVILRCVPISNHLYFYWYRQILGQKVEFLVSFYNNEISEKSEIFDDQFSVERPDGSNFTLKIRSTKLEDSAMYFCASSGFDRGVTEAFFGQGTRLTVV.

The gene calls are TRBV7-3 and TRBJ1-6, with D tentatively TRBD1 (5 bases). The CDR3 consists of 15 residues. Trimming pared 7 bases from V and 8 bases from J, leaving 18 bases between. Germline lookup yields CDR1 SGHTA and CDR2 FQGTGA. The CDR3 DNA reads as TGTGCCAGCACCCAACTCCGGAGGGGTGATTCACCCCTCCACTTT. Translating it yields CASTQLRRGDSPLHF.

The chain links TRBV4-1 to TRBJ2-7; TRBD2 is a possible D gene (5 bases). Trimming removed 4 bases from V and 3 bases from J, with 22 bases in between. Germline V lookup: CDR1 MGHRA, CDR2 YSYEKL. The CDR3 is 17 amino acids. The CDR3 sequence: CASSRLLQTGVNYEQYF. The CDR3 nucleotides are TGCGCCAGCAGCCGCCTCTTACAAACCGGGGTAAACTACGAGCAGTACTTC.